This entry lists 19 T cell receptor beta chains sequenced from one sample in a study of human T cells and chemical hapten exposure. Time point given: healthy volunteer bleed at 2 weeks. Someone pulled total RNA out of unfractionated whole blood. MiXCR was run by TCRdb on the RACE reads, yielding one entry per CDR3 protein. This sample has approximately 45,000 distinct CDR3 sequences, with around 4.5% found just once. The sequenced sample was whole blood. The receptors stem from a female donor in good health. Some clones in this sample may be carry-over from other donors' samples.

Here the CDR3 DNA reads TGTGCCAGTATGCGACTATATAAAAAATCCTACAATGAGCAGTTCTTC. Its protein is CASMRLYKKSYNEQFF. V gene TRBV19 combines with J gene TRBJ2-1; possibly TRBD2 for D (5 bases). Trimming took off 7 bases at V and 1 base at J, with 17 bases between the two ends. The germline gives CDR1 LNHDA, CDR2 SQIVND (reference sequence). CDR3 size: 16 residues. The full variable domain, rest sourced from reference TRBV19 and TRBJ2-1, is DGGITQSPKYLFRKEGQNVTLSCEQNLNHDAMYWYRQDPGQGLRLIYYSQIVNDFQKGDIAEGYSVSREKKESFPLTVTSAQKNPTAFYLCASMRLYKKSYNEQFFGPGTRLTVL.

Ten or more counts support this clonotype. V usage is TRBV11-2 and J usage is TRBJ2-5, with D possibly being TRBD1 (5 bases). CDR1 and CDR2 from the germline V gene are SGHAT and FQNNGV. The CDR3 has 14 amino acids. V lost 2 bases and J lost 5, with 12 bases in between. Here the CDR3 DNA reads TGTGCCAGCAGCTTATCTGGGGCACGGGAGACCCAGTACTTC. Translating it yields CASSLSGARETQYF.

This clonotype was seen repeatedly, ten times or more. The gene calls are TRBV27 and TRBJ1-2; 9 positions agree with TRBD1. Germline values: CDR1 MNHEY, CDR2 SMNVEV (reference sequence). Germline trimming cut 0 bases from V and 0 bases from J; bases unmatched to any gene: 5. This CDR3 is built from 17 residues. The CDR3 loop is CASSLSVGQGANYGYTF. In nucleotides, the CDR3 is TGTGCCAGCAGTTTATCGGTGGGACAGGGAGCTAACTATGGCTACACCTTC.

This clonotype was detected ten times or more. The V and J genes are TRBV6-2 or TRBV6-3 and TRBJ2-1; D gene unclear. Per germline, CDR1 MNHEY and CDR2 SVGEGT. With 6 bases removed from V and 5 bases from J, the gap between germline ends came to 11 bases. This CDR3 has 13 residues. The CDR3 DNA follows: TGTGCCAGCAGAGTGACACATAACAATGAGCAGTTCTTC. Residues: CASRVTHNNEQFF.

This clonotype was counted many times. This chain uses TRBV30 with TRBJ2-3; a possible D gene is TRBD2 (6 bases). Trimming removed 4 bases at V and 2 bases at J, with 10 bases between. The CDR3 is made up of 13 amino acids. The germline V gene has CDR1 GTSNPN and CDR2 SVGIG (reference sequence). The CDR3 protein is CAWIAGPTDTQYF. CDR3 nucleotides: TGTGCCTGGATTGCGGGGCCCACAGATACGCAGTATTTT.

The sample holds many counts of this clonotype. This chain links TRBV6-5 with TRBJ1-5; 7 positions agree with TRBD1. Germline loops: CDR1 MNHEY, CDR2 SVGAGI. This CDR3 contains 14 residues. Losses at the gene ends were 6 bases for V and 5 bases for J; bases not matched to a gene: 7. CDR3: CASSPGTAYQPQHF. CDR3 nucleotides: TGTGCCAGCAGCCCAGGGACAGCGTATCAGCCCCAGCATTTT.

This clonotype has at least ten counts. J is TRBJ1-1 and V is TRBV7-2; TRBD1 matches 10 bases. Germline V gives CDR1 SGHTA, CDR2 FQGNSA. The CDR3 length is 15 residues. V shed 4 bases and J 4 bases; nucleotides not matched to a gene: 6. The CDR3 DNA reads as TGTGCCAGCAGCTGGGACAGGGGAACGGGCACTGAAGCTTTCTTT. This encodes CASSWDRGTGTEAFF.

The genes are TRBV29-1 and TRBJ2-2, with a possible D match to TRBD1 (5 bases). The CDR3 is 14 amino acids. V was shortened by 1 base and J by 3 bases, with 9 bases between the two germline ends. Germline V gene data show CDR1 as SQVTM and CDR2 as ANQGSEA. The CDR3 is CSVEAGWDTGELFF. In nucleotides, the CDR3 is TGCAGCGTTGAAGCAGGGTGGGACACCGGGGAGCTGTTTTTT.

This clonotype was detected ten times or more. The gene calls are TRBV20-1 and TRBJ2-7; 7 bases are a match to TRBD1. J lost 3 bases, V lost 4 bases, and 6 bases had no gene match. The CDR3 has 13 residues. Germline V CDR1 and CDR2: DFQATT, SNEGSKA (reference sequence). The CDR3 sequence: CSATPGTDYEQYF. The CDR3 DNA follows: TGCAGTGCTACCCCCGGGACAGACTACGAGCAGTACTTC.

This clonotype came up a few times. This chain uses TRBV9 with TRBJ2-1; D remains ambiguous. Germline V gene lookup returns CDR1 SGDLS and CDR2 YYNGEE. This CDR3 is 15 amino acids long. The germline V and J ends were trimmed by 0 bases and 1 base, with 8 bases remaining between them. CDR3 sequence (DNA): TGTGCCAGCAGCGTAGGCTCCGGATCCTACAATGAGCAGTTCTTC. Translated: CASSVGSGSYNEQFF. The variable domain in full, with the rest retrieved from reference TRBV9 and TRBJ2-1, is DSGVTQTPKHLITATGQRVTLRCSPRSGDLSVYWYQQSLDQGLQFLIQYYNGEERAKGNILERFSAQQFPDLHSELNLSSLELGDSALYFCASSVGSGSYNEQFFGPGTRLTVL.

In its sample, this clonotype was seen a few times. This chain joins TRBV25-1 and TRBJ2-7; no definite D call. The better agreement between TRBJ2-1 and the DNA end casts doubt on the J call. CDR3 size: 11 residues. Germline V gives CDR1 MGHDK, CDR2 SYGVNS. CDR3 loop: CASSVGYEQFF. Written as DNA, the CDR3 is TGTGCCAGCAGTGTGGGGTACGAGCAGTTCTTC.

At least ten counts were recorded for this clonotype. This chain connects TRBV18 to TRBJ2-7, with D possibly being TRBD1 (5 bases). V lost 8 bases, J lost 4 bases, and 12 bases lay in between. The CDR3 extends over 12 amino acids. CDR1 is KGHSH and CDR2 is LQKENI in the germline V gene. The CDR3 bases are TGTGCCAGCAGCCCAAGGGGATACGAGCAGTACTTC. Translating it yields CASSPRGYEQYF.

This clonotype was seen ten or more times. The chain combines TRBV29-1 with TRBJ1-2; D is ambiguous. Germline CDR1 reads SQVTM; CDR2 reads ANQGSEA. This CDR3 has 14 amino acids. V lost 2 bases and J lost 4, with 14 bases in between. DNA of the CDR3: TGCAGCGTTGAATCCCAGCCAGGCGGCTATGGCTACACCTTC. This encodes CSVESQPGGYGYTF.

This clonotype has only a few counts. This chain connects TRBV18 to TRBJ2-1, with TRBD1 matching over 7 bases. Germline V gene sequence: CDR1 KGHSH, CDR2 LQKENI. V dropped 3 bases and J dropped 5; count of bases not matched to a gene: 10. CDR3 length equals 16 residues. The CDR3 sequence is CASSPRTGSMDNEQFF. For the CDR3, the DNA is TGTGCCAGCTCACCCCGGACAGGTAGTATGGACAATGAGCAGTTCTTC.

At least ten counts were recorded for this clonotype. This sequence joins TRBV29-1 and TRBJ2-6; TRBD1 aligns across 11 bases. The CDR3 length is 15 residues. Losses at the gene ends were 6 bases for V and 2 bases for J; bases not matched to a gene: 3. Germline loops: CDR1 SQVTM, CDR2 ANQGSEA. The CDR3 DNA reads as TGCAGCGTGGGGACAGGGGGAGCTGGGGCCAACGTCCTGACTTTC. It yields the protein CSVGTGGAGANVLTF.

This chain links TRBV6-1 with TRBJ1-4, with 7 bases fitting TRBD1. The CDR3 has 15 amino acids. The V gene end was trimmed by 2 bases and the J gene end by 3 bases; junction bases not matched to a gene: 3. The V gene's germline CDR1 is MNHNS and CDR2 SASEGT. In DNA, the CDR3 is TGTGCCAGCAGTGAAACAGGGGTGTCTAATGAAAAACTGTTTTTT. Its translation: CASSETGVSNEKLFF.

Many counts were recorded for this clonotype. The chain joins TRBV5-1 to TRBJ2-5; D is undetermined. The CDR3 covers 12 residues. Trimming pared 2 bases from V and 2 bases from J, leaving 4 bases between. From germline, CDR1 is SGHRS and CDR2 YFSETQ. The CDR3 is CASSFGQETQYF. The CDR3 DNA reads TGCGCCAGCAGCTTTGGTCAAGAGACCCAGTACTTC.

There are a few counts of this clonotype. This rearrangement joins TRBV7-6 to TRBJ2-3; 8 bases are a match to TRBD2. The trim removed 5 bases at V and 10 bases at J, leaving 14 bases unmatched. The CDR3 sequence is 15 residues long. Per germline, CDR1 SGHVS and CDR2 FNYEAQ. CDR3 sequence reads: CASSLLAGTTRAQYF. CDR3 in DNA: TGTGCCAGCAGCCTTTTAGCGGGGACCACTCGCGCGCAGTATTTT.

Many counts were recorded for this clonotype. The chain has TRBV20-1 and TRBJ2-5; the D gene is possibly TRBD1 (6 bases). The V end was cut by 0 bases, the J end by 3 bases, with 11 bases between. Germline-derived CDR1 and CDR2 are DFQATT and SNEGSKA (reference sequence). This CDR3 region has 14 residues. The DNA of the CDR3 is TGCAGTGCTAGAGATCGCAGGGGAAAAGAGACCCAGTACTTC. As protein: CSARDRRGKETQYF.